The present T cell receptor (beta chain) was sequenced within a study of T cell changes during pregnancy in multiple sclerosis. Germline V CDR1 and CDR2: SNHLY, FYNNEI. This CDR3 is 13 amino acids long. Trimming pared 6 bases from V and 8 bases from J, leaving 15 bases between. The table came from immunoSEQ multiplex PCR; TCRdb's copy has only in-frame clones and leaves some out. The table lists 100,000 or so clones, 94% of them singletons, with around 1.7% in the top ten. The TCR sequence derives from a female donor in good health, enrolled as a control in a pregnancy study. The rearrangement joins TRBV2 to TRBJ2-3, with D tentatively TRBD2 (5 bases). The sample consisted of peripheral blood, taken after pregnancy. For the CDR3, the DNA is TGTGCCAGCAGCCCTGACCCCGCGGGTACGCAGTATTTT. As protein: CASSPDPAGTQYF.